Listed below are T cell receptor beta chains from one sample, sequenced in a study of CD8+CD57+ T cells in acquired aplastic anemia. MiXCR was run by TCRdb on the reads, yielding one entry per CDR3 protein. In the table there are over 150,000 distinct CDR3 sequences, around 60% of which are singletons. The source material was sorted CD4+, CD8+, or CD8+CD57+ T cells (not recorded which) from PBMCs. The receptor source for this set is a human donor with aplastic anemia. Each CDR3 is given with its conserved first and last residue. Each record gives: D gene, J gene, V gene, clone size, CDR3 protein, CDR3 DNA. D genes are given only for firm matches. Clone sizes are given selectively: once, few, many, or a class where the clone is expanded.

TRBD1	TRBJ1-5	TRBV20-1	-	CSARVTGEQPQHF	TGCAGTGCTAGAGTAACAGGGGAGCAGCCCCAGCATTTT
TRBD1	TRBJ2-3	TRBV19	once	CASKDRGSVDTQYF	TGTGCCAGTAAGGACAGGGGATCGGTAGATACGCAGTATTTT
-	TRBJ2-2	TRBV9	-	CASSVSGTGELFF	TGTGCCAGCAGCGTTAGTGGCACCGGGGAGCTGTTTTTT
TRBD1	TRBJ1-2	TRBV29-1	-	CSVEGTGDPKHYGYTF	TGCAGCGTTGAAGGAACAGGGGACCCAAAGCATTATGGCTACACCTTC
TRBD2	TRBJ2-7	TRBV7-9	many	CASSRGGASYEQYF	TGTGCCAGCAGCCGGGGGGGCGCATCCTACGAGCAGTACTTC
-	TRBJ2-7	TRBV27	many	CASSWDGRHEQYF	TGTGCCAGCAGTTGGGACGGACGACACGAGCAGTACTTC
-	TRBJ2-6	TRBV10-3	-	CAISAGPSGANVLTF	TGTGCCATCAGTGCAGGACCCTCTGGGGCCAACGTCCTGACTTTC
-	TRBJ1-2	TRBV7-8	many	CASSLAPLGGYTF	TGTGCCAGCAGCTTAGCCCCATTGGGTGGCTACACCTTC
-	TRBJ1-5	TRBV9	once	CASSVEDSRYQPQHF	TGTGCCAGCAGCGTAGAAGACAGTCGATATCAGCCCCAGCATTTT
TRBD2	TRBJ2-1	TRBV15	-	CATSRLAGGNEQFF	TGTGCCACCAGCAGACTAGCGGGAGGTAATGAGCAGTTCTTC
-	TRBJ2-3	TRBV6-1	-	CASSEEWAGGQDTQYF	TGTGCCAGCAGTGAAGAGTGGGCAGGAGGACAAGATACGCAGTATTTT